These T cell receptor beta chains were read from a single sample in a study of T cell clusters in autoimmune cytopenias. TCRdb reprocessed the multiplex PCR reads, keeping one entry per CDR3 protein, no DNA. The table lists more than 5,000 distinct CDR3 sequences. The same data also contributed to another study, on T cell repertoires in aging, cancer and after chemotherapy.

What was sequenced was peripheral blood. Receptor source: a human donor in good health. Each CDR3 is given with its conserved first and last residue. Some rows mark clone size as missing; the rest say once, few, many or name a class of expanded clone.

medium-sized TRBJ2-3 TRBV12-3/TRBV12-4 CASSYWAVDTQYF
- TRBJ1-2 TRBV5-6 CASSLAQAEYYGYTF
- TRBJ1-2 TRBV6-5 CASSYSFAGGNYGYTF
- TRBJ1-5 TRBV6-1 CAGGTGALPSQPQHF
- TRBJ2-1 TRBV10-3 CAIRTSGGHNEQFF
- TRBJ1-1 TRBV12-3/TRBV12-4 CASRKTGVMTEAFF
- TRBJ2-3 TRBV18 CASSPRQGQAGDTQYF
medium-sized TRBJ2-2 TRBV5-4 CASSLSYANTGELFF
- TRBJ1-3 TRBV6-5 CASSYSQDSGNTIYF
- TRBJ2-2 TRBV6-5 CASSRGLNGPGAGELFF
medium-sized TRBJ2-1 TRBV19 CASSIGGHGGQFF
medium-sized TRBJ2-5 TRBV19 CASSVTGGETQYF
- TRBJ2-3 TRBV5-1 CASSLGTSGGTDTQYF
- TRBJ2-1 TRBV10-3 CAISHSNEQFF
- TRBJ2-3 TRBV19 CASSLLGSSTDTQYF
medium-sized TRBJ2-2 TRBV18 CASSPLQGSHGELFF
- TRBJ2-7 TRBV5-1 CASRPGLPVEYEQYF
medium-sized TRBJ2-2 TRBV19 CASSTATGNTGELFF
- TRBJ1-4 TRBV7-9 CASSLRTGRNEKLFF
medium-sized TRBJ1-6 TRBV15 CATSRPGQGFSPLHF
medium-sized TRBJ2-6 TRBV6-1 CASLFVGHTISGANVLTF
- TRBJ1-5 TRBV6-2/TRBV6-3 CASIRGDGTSSNQPQHF
medium-sized TRBJ1-1 TRBV6-2/TRBV6-3 CASSEGHRLAFF
- TRBJ2-7 TRBV19 CASRNPGQATYEQYF
medium-sized TRBJ2-1 TRBV6-6 CASSYFGTRADGEQFF
- TRBJ2-1 TRBV7-9 CASSPKRRDNNNEQFF
- TRBJ2-2 TRBV6-1 CASSESTGTGGEELFF
- TRBJ2-2 TRBV6-4 CASSDSGRAGELFF
medium-sized TRBJ2-2 TRBV5-4 CASSLWGLTSVTGELFF
medium-sized TRBJ2-1 TRBV27 CASSLAGGTGEQFF
- TRBJ1-1 TRBV7-3 CASSPDKGLNTEAFF
medium-sized TRBJ2-1 TRBV5-4 CASSLLGEQFF
- TRBJ2-7 TRBV30 CAWREIRIATNEQYF
- TRBJ2-2 TRBV7-2 CASSLMRNTGELFF
medium-sized TRBJ1-1 TRBV19 CASAGQINTEAFF
medium-sized TRBJ2-2 TRBV6-2/TRBV6-3 CASTLSGRAGELFF
medium-sized TRBJ1-4 TRBV19 CASSAGGAASNEKLFF
- TRBJ2-7 TRBV27 CASSFRQGVYEQYF
- TRBJ2-7 TRBV5-1 CASSPWTLYEQYF
- TRBJ1-1 TRBV10-3 CAISESGGQGVVNTEAFF
medium-sized TRBJ2-2 TRBV5-4 CASSLAAGTAGELFF
- TRBJ2-5 TRBV6-2/TRBV6-3 CASSLRQGLQETQYF
- TRBJ2-7 TRBV5-8 CASSGGYQQYF
- TRBJ1-1 TRBV7-2 CASSLDRGHSEAEAFF
- TRBJ2-7 TRBV7-6 CASSFAYEQYF
- TRBJ2-2 TRBV12-3/TRBV12-4 CASSDPRYTGELFF
medium-sized TRBJ1-5 TRBV19 CASSIVRVQGQPQHF
- TRBJ2-6 TRBV5-1 CATTRDSPRSGANVLTF
- TRBJ2-5 TRBV4-1 CASSRTGYLRETQYF